A single sample gave rise to the 14 T cell receptor beta chains below, sequenced in a study of chronic HIV infection and antiretroviral therapy. TCRdb itself ran the 5' RACE reads through MiXCR, one entry per CDR3 protein. The sample records some 43,000 distinct CDR3 sequences, over 15% being singletons. Sequenced: peripheral blood. These receptors all come from an adult who had HIV and had not received antiretroviral therapy, or was an uninfected healthy control (not recorded which).

The chain recombines TRBV27 with TRBJ2-3; 9 bases line up with TRBD2. The germline V gene has CDR1 MNHEY and CDR2 SMNVEV (reference sequence). CDR3 length: 15 amino acids. V dropped 3 bases and J dropped 1; count of bases not matched to a gene: 2. CDR3 region: CASSFWTSGTDTQYF. Written as DNA, the CDR3 is TGTGCCAGCAGTTTCTGGACTAGCGGCACAGATACGCAGTATTTT.

The CDR3 DNA sequence: TGTGCCAGCAGCTCCCTGACAGCCTCGGGAGAGACCCAGTACTTC. This encodes CASSSLTASGETQYF. This chain joins TRBV13 and TRBJ2-5; D is perhaps TRBD1 (5 bases). This CDR3 comprises 15 residues. Germline CDR1 is PRHDT and CDR2 is FYEKMQ (reference sequence). V was clipped by 4 bases and J by 4 bases, with 16 bases between them. The complete variable domain, with remaining parts taken from reference TRBV13 and TRBJ2-5, reads AAGVIQSPRHLIKEKRETATLKCYPIPRHDTVYWYQQGPGQDPQFLISFYEKMQSDKGSIPDRFSAQQFSDYHSELNMSSLELGDSALYFCASSSLTASGETQYFGPGTRLLVL.

The chain is built from TRBV5-1 and TRBJ2-1, with D possibly matching TRBD1 (6 bases). The V end lost 3 bases, the J end lost 2 bases, and 12 bases lay between the germline ends. The germline V gene has CDR1 SGHRS and CDR2 YFSETQ. This CDR3 is 15 amino acids long. CDR3 loop: CASSSSGTTYNEQFF. CDR3 in DNA: TGCGCCAGCAGCTCATCCGGGACAACCTACAATGAGCAGTTCTTC.

The chain recombines TRBV18 with TRBJ2-3; no firm D call. The CDR3 length is 13 residues. The germline V and J ends were trimmed by 1 base and 5 bases, with 7 bases remaining between them. Germline V gene lookup returns CDR1 KGHSH and CDR2 LQKENI. For the CDR3, the DNA is TGTGCCAGCTCACCACGGAAGGAAGATACGCAGTATTTT. This translates into CASSPRKEDTQYF.

For this clonotype: At one end the junction does not follow the germline gene, possibly because of a read error. The chain recombines TRBV4-1 with TRBJ1-5; 8 bases match TRBD1. Germline CDR1 and CDR2: MGHRA and YSYEKL. CDR3 length: 15 residues. The CDR3 DNA is TGCGCCAGCAGCCTGACAGGGGCCGCGGGGCAGCCCCCGCATTTT. Residues: CASSLTGAAGQPPHF.

This clonotype was picked up a small number of times. The chain is built from TRBV30 and TRBJ1-1; D uncertain. This CDR3 region has 11 residues. Germline loops: CDR1 GTSNPN, CDR2 SVGIG (reference sequence). V dropped 4 bases and J dropped 10 bases, with 13 bases sitting between them. The CDR3 nucleotides are TGTGCCTGGAAATGGGGAGGACGAGCTTTCTTT. The encoded protein is CAWKWGGRAFF.

The CDR3 region is CASSPDGDYGYTF. CDR3 coding DNA: TGTGCCAGCAGCCCGGACGGAGACTATGGCTACACCTTC. This rearrangement joins TRBV12-3 or TRBV12-4 to TRBJ1-2; no firm D call. The CDR3 is 13 amino acids. V was cut by 6 bases and J by 3 bases, with 11 bases left in between.

In this sample, this clonotype turned up a few times. The chain has TRBV21-1 and TRBJ2-7; TRBD2 reflects the table's D call only, with no check against the DNA. TRBV21-1 is noted as a pseudogene. The length of the CDR3 is 16 residues. CDR3 DNA: TGTGCCAGCAGCAAAGTCCAGCGGGAGAACTCCTACGAGCAGTACTTC. Residues: CASSKVQRENSYEQYF.

V and J are TRBV29-1 and TRBJ1-1; TRBD1 agrees at 12 bases. Trimming at V came to 7 bases and at J to 1 base, leaving 7 bases not matched to a gene. The CDR3 extends over 15 amino acids. Germline V gives CDR1 SQVTM, CDR2 ANQGSEA. This CDR3 reads CSAGGTGGPNTEAFF. The CDR3 coding sequence is TGCAGCGCGGGGGGGACAGGGGGCCCGAACACTGAAGCTTTCTTT.

This clonotype was detected ten times or more. The chain carries TRBV29-1 and TRBJ2-2, with TRBD1 identical over 8 bases. The CDR3 totals 12 residues. J was trimmed by 3 bases and V by 6 bases; bases with no gene match: 0. Germline values: CDR1 SQVTM, CDR2 ANQGSEA. CDR3 in amino acids: CSVDRDTGELFF. CDR3 coding DNA: TGCAGCGTGGACAGGGACACCGGGGAGCTGTTTTTT.

The chain employs TRBV28 and TRBJ2-7; D unclear. The CDR3 consists of 14 residues. Trimming cost V 0 bases and J 0 bases, with 6 bases left between them. Germline CDR1 reads MDHEN; CDR2 reads SYDVKM. CDR3 sequence reads: CASSLWTSSYEQYF. DNA for the CDR3: TGTGCCAGCAGTTTATGGACCTCCTCCTACGAGCAGTACTTC.

The chain combines TRBV11-2 with TRBJ2-7, with D unresolved. V was shortened by 4 bases and J by 3 bases, with 7 bases between the two germline ends. The CDR3 has 12 amino acids. From germline, CDR1 is SGHAT and CDR2 FQNNGV. The CDR3 bases are TGTGCCAGCAGCTCCCTTAACTACGAGCAGTACTTC. It specifies CASSSLNYEQYF. The full variable domain, with the rest looked up from reference TRBV11-2 and TRBJ2-7, is EAGVAQSPRYKIIEKRQSVAFWCNPISGHATLYWYQQILGQGPKLLIQFQNNGVVDDSQLPKDRFSAERLKGVDSTLKIQPAKLEDSAVYLCASSSLNYEQYFGPGTRLTVT.

This clonotype was counted only a few times. V and J are TRBV20-1 and TRBJ2-7; D is unclear. Germline CDR1 reads DFQATT; CDR2 reads SNEGSKA (reference sequence). The CDR3 is 13 amino acids. Trimming pared 7 bases from V and 5 bases from J, leaving 18 bases between. The CDR3 loop reads CSGVAEVAHEQYF. The DNA of the CDR3 is TGCAGTGGGGTAGCTGAGGTAGCCCACGAGCAGTACTTC.

The chain links TRBV29-1 to TRBJ1-1; D is unresolved. Germline lookup yields CDR1 SQVTM and CDR2 ANQGSEA. The V end lost 6 bases, the J end lost 0 bases, and 8 bases lay between the germline ends. The CDR3 is made up of 12 amino acids. In DNA, the CDR3 is TGCAGCGTGTCCGGGATGAACACTGAAGCTTTCTTT. Translation: CSVSGMNTEAFF.